The entry below gives a single TCR beta chain sequence along with its context. The PCR was carried out with 60 Vbeta primers and 13 Jbeta primers. The method was immunoSEQ multiplex PCR; TCRdb's version includes in-frame clones alone and lacks a portion of them. The table lists fewer than 200,000 clones, 70% to 90% of them singletons. This sample was included in a study of cytomegalovirus exposure and HLA in healthy donors. V trimming: 5 bases; J trimming: 7 bases; junction bases outside the gene matches: 6. The CDR3 is 13 amino acids. Germline V CDR1 and CDR2: SGHVS, FQNEAQ. Sequenced input: PBMCs. This TCR was recovered from a man in his thirties or forties in good health and CMV-seropositive. The chain couples TRBV7-8 to TRBJ1-2; 8 bases are a match to TRBD1. CDR3 region: CASSPGQGGGYTF. The CDR3 DNA follows: TGTGCCAGCAGCCCCGGACAGGGCGGTGGCTACACCTTC.